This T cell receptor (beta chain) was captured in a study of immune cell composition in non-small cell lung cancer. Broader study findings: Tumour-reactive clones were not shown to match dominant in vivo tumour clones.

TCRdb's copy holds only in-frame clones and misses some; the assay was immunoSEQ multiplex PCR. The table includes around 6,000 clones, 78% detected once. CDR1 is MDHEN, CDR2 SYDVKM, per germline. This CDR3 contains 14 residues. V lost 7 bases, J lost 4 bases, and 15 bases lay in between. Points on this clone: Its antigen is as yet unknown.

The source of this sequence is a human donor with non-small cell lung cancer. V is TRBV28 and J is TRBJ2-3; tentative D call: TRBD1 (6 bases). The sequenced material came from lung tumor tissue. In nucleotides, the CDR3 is TGTGCCAGCACCCAACAGGGATTGGCAGATACGCAGTATTTT. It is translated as CASTQQGLADTQYF.